This record concerns one T cell receptor (beta chain) sequence. Antigen unknown. CDR3 length equals 16 residues. V dropped 0 bases and J dropped 3; count of bases not matched to a gene: 6. CDR1 is SGHTA, CDR2 FQGNSA, per germline. Researchers ran the PCR with 60 Vbeta and 13 Jbeta primers. TCRdb keeps only in-frame clones here, not all; method: immunoSEQ multiplex PCR. Seen here are 130,000 to 150,000 clones, around three quarters observed once, and the top ten hold 2% to 3%. These data belong to a study of cytomegalovirus exposure and HLA in healthy donors. Whole-study findings and limits: Information on immune exposure was restricted to one variable (CMV serostatus). Association of a missense DCLRE1C variant with TCR beta V- and J-gene trimming was reported in a later analysis.

Donors counted as nominally healthy when sampled, yet unrecorded immune exposures were likely. This receptor was taken from a woman aged 18-29 years in good health and CMV-seropositive. The V call is TRBV7-2, the J call TRBJ2-7, with 9 bases that match TRBD2. The sample taken for sequencing was PBMCs. CDR3 residues: CASSLALSGGLYEQYF. The CDR3 region has the DNA TGTGCCAGCAGCTTAGCCCTTAGCGGGGGCCTCTACGAGCAGTACTTC.